The next 6 T cell receptor beta chains were all read from a single sample in a study of human T cells and chemical hapten exposure. TCRdb passed the RACE reads through MiXCR, listing each CDR3 protein once. This table has about 340,000 distinct CDR3 sequences, about 7% appearing once. Regarding time point: patch test 1, 2 weeks after DPC sensitization. Noted treatment: therapeutic diphenylcyclopropenone sensitization with weekly scalp DPC. The specimen was whole blood, collected in connection with sensitization to the hapten diphenylcyclopropenone (DPC). The receptors here all came from a young woman with alopecia areata. Some clones in this sample may be carry-over from other donors' samples.

This clonotype was counted at least ten times. As DNA, the CDR3 is TGCAGCGTTGAATCGGCGGGGACACCCTACGAGCAGTACTTC. It translates to CSVESAGTPYEQYF. V gene TRBV29-1 combines with J gene TRBJ2-7, with D possibly called TRBD1 or TRBD2 (6 bases each). The CDR3 consists of 14 residues. Germline lookup yields CDR1 SQVTM and CDR2 ANQGSEA. V lost 2 bases and J lost 2, with 13 bases in between.

This clonotype has at least ten counts. The chain has TRBV12-3 or TRBV12-4 and TRBJ2-2, with D possibly called TRBD1 or TRBD2 (6 bases each). This CDR3 has 16 amino acids. Trimming left V 5 bases short and J 0 bases short, with 13 bases between. In DNA form, the CDR3 reads TGTGCCAGCAGTCCCCGGGGGCTCACGAACACCGGGGAGCTGTTTTTT. It is translated as CASSPRGLTNTGELFF.

This clonotype was seen a few times. This chain connects TRBV7-2 to TRBJ1-2; the match to TRBD1 covers 12 bases. J was trimmed by 3 bases and V by 5 bases; bases with no gene match: 1. CDR1 is SGHTA, CDR2 FQGNSA, per germline. This CDR3 region has 14 residues. CDR3 sequence: CASSGTGGDYGYTF. The CDR3, as DNA: TGTGCCAGCAGCGGGACAGGGGGCGACTATGGCTACACCTTC.

This clonotype was recorded a few times. The chain has TRBV12-3 or TRBV12-4 and TRBJ2-5; 8 nucleotides align to TRBD1. This CDR3 contains 13 residues. Trimming removed 6 bases from V and 4 bases from J; junction bases left unmatched: 4. The CDR3 DNA reads TGTGCCAGCAGCATGACAGGGGCAGAGACCCAGTACTTC. Encoded protein: CASSMTGAETQYF.

This clonotype was seen only a few times. The CDR3 DNA reads TGTGCCAGCAGCCCCTTCCGGGCCTTGAACACTGAAGCTTTCTTT. Protein: CASSPFRALNTEAFF. The chain combines TRBV11-2 with TRBJ1-1; no clear D. The germline gives CDR1 SGHAT, CDR2 FQNNGV. Deletions cut 5 bases from V and 0 bases from J, with 13 bases between. CDR3 length: 15 residues.

The V gene is TRBV5-4, the J gene TRBJ1-1; TRBD1 might be the D (5 bases). The CDR3 extends over 15 amino acids. The V and J ends lost 4 bases and 3 bases respectively, with 16 bases between them. Germline V CDR1 and CDR2: SGHNT, YYREEE (reference sequence). This chain's CDR3 is CASSRGTVRDTEAFF. The CDR3 nucleotides read TGTGCCAGCAGCCGAGGGACGGTAAGAGACACTGAAGCTTTCTTT. Filled out from reference TRBV5-4 and TRBJ1-1, the complete variable domain reads ETGVTQSPTHLIKTRGQQVTLRCSSQSGHNTVSWYQQALGQGPQFIFQYYREEENGRGNFPPRFSGLQFPNYSSELNVNALELDDSALYLCASSRGTVRDTEAFFGQGTRLTVV.